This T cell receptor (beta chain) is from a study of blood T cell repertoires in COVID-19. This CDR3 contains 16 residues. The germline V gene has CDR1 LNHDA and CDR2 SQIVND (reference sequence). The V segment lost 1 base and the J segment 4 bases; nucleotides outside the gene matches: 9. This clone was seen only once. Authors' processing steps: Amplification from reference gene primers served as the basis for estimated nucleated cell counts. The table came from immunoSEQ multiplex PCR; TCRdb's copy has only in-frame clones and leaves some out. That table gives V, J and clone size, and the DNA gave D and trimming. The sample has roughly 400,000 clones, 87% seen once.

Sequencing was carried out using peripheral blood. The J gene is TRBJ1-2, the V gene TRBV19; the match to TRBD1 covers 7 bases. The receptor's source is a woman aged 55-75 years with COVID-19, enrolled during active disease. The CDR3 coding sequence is TGTGCCAGTAGTATAGGACAGGGTATAGGGGCCTATGGCTACACCTTC. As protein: CASSIGQGIGAYGYTF.